This T cell receptor beta chain stems from a study of cytomegalovirus exposure and HLA in healthy donors. PCR involved 60 Vbeta and 13 Jbeta primers. Sequencing was performed with immunoSEQ multiplex PCR; in TCRdb, only in-frame clones are kept and a portion is missing. The table has 90,000 to 100,000 clones, about four fifths seen once. While unrecorded immune exposures were likely, the donors were nominally healthy when sampled. Study-level findings and limits: Researchers counted 180 or so TCR beta chains as cytomegalovirus-associated.

This clone appeared a single time. The target antigen is unknown. The TCR originated in a man between 45 and 60 years old in good health and CMV-seronegative. Specimen: PBMCs.

The CDR3 DNA sequence: TGCAGCGTGCCACGGGACATCCTGACCTTCAATGGCTACACCTTC. This codes for CSVPRDILTFNGYTF. The chain recombines TRBV29-1 with TRBJ1-2; possible D gene TRBD1, 6 bases. This CDR3 contains 15 residues. V was cut by 6 bases and J by 6 bases, with 23 bases left in between. Germline CDR1 and CDR2: SQVTM and ANQGSEA.